The 2 T cell receptor beta chains given below trace back to one sample, sequenced in a study of blood T cell repertoires in COVID-19. The table came from immunoSEQ multiplex PCR; TCRdb's copy has only in-frame clones and leaves some out. The sample lists approximately 240,000 clones, about 90% occurring once. The sample comprised peripheral blood. These receptor sequences come from a woman between 25 and 40 years old who had recovered from COVID-19.

This rearrangement joins TRBV9 to TRBJ2-5; TRBD2 might be the D (6 bases). V lost 6 bases, J lost 5 bases, and 17 bases lay in between. Germline V gene sequence: CDR1 SGDLS, CDR2 YYNGEE. This CDR3 is 14 amino acids long. The CDR3 region is CASTIGPGRETQYF. The CDR3 DNA reads as TGTGCCAGCACCATCGGGCCGGGGAGGGAGACCCAGTACTTC.

The V gene is TRBV7-2, the J gene TRBJ1-2, with 8 nucleotides matching TRBD1. Germline values: CDR1 SGHTA, CDR2 FQGNSA. Trimming took 3 bases from V and 3 from J; bases not matched to a gene: 3. The CDR3 runs to 14 residues. CDR3 sequence: CASSFPGQDYGYTF. The CDR3 region has the DNA TGTGCCAGCAGCTTTCCGGGACAGGACTATGGCTACACCTTC.